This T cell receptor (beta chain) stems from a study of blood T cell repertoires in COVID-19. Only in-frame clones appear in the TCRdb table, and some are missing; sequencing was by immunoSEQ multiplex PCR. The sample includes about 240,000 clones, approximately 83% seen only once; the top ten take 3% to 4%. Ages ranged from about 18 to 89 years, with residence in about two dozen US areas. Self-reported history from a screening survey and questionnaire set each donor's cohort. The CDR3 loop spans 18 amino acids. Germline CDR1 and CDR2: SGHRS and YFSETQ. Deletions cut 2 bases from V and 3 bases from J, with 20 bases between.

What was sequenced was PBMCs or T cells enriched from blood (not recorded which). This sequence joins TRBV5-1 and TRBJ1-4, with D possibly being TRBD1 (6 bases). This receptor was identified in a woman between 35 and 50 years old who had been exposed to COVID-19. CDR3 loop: CASSFKYREFGANEKLFF. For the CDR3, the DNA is TGCGCCAGCAGCTTTAAATACAGGGAATTCGGGGCTAATGAAAAACTGTTTTTT.